This T cell receptor beta chain was documented in a study of blood T cell repertoires in COVID-19. Assay: immunoSEQ multiplex PCR; the TCRdb copy retains only in-frame clones and omits some. The sample shows nearly 250,000 clones, around 90% of them seen only once. Per the germline V gene, CDR1 is SGHDT and CDR2 is YYEEEE. V lost 0 bases, J lost 2 bases, and 9 bases lay in between. This CDR3 has 15 amino acids. The chain combines TRBV5-6 with TRBJ1-5; TRBD1 might be the D (6 bases). Sequencing was carried out using PBMCs or T cells enriched from blood (not recorded which). The sequence came from a man aged 45 to 65 who had been exposed to COVID-19. The CDR3 DNA sequence: TGTGCCAGCAGCTTGGGGGGGCTCGGCAATCAGCCCCAGCATTTT. As protein: CASSLGGLGNQPQHF. Combining the CDR3 with reference TRBV5-6 and TRBJ1-5 gives the whole variable domain DAGVTQSPTHLIKTRGQQVTLRCSPKSGHDTVSWYQQALGQGPQFIFQYYEEEERQRGNFPDRFSGHQFPNYSSELNVNALLLGDSALYLCASSLGGLGNQPQHFGDGTRLSIL.